This TCR beta chain came from a study of monozygotic twins with inflammatory bowel disease. CDR1 and CDR2 from the germline V gene are MGHDK and SYGVNS. CDR3 length: 14 residues. Of note for this clonotype: The antigen remains unidentified.

Study-wide points: Discrimination among different T cell subtypes was not achievable.

TCRdb reworked the 5' RACE reads into one entry per CDR3 protein, no DNA. Its listing shows some 150,000 distinct CDR3 sequences. This TCR was sampled from a human donor with ulcerative colitis or Crohn's disease, or a healthy co-twin of an affected twin (not recorded which). The chain joins TRBV25-1 to TRBJ1-2. Sequenced material: blood. This CDR3 reads CASSAPPEEYGYTF.